The clone carrying this TCR beta chain was seen more than once but under ten times. This CDR3 is built from 13 residues. Germline V gene lookup returns CDR1 MNHEY and CDR2 SMNVEV (reference sequence). The J segment lost 4 bases and the V segment lost 6 bases, leaving 2 bases of the junction unmatched. This record comes from a study of T cell responses to AZD1222 COVID-19 vaccine. Sequencing used immunoSEQ multiplex PCR; TCRdb keeps in-frame clones, though not all of them. The sample lists roughly 150,000 clones, roughly 90% occurring once. Sequencing used peripheral blood, obtained on day 0 of AZD1222 vaccination. This receptor was obtained from an adult in good health. This chain links TRBV27 with TRBJ2-7; 11 bases line up with TRBD2. The CDR3 nucleotides read TGTGCCAGCAGGATAGCGGGAGGGTACGAGCAGTACTTC. It specifies CASRIAGGYEQYF.